This T cell receptor beta chain was captured by sequencing in a study of breast tumors, draining lymph nodes, adjacent tissues. Per germline, CDR1 SGDLS and CDR2 YYNGEE. The CDR3 spans 12 residues. Trimming cost V 0 bases and J 9 bases, with 4 bases left between them. Breast cancer patients provided tissue from their axillary draining lymph nodes. MiXCR, applied by TCRdb to the multiplex PCR reads, yields one record per CDR3 protein. The table lists 85,000 to 120,000 distinct CDR3 sequences, 30% of them singletons. The study, taken as a whole, reports: Tumor and nontumor repertoires were significantly more similar in luminal-like than in basal-like breast cancer. Tumors had less TCR diversity than lymph nodes, more than nontumor tissue.

A remark on this clonotype: Its antigen is undetermined.

The sample consisted of axillary lymph node tissue. The receptor was derived from a female donor with breast cancer. Some clones in this sample may be carry-over from other donors' samples. The rearrangement uses TRBV9 and TRBJ1-6, with D unclear. CDR3 residues: CASSVEGSPLHF. The CDR3 DNA follows: TGTGCCAGCAGCGTAGAGGGTTCACCCCTCCACTTT. Drawing the rest from reference TRBV9 and TRBJ1-6, the complete variable domain is DSGVTQTPKHLITATGQRVTLRCSPRSGDLSVYWYQQSLDQGLQFLIQYYNGEERAKGNILERFSAQQFPDLHSELNLSSLELGDSALYFCASSVEGSPLHFGNGTRLTVT.